This TCR beta chain is from a study of vaccination and CD4 T cells after COVID-19. For the study at large: A positive SARS-CoV-2 nasal swab PCR result was recorded for each convalescent patient; roughly nine were mild and one severe. Post-vaccine sampling followed dose two by a median roughly 74 days (range 14 to 241). Overlapping spike pools from SARS-CoV-2 and HCoV-NL63, HCoV-OC43 and HCoV-229E served as culture stimuli. Study-wide results and caveats: Early post-infection timepoints were missing, and relatively few convalescent patients were studied.

Of note for this clonotype: The antigen remains undetermined.

The Oncomine TCR Beta short-read assay was applied to DNA of cultured CD4+ T cells. TCRdb analysed the PCR reads with MiXCR anew, one entry per CDR3 protein. The data contain thousands of distinct CDR3 sequences, about 65% of them seen just once; the ten biggest clones take up 9%. Stated treatment: roughly 11-day PBMC culture with coronavirus spike peptide pools or control peptides (ViraFEST assay). Germline CDR1 DFQATT, CDR2 SNEGSKA (reference sequence). CDR3 length: 15 residues. Trimming pared 5 bases from V and 7 bases from J, leaving 20 bases between. This sample comprised CD4+ T cells from blood, cultured in vitro, obtained before SARS-CoV-2 vaccination. This receptor was identified in a human donor who had recovered from COVID-19. The rearrangement uses TRBV20-1 and TRBJ2-2, with D tentatively TRBD1 or TRBD2 (5 bases each). The CDR3 DNA is TGCAGTGCTCACCGGGACCTAGGGTGGGGCGGGGAGCTGTTTTTT. Translation: CSAHRDLGWGGELFF.